This T cell receptor (beta chain) came from a study of T cell responses to AZD1222 COVID-19 vaccine. Whole-study findings and limits: Clonal diversity was possibly underestimated, and white British individuals and females predominated among donors. Sampling captured repertoires only after the peak T cell response. Across spike, vaccine-associated CD4 TCRs were found, dominant at 160-218 and 743-854.

Germline V CDR1 and CDR2: SGHAT, FQDESV (reference sequence). Trimming took 5 bases from V and 0 from J, leaving 5 bases between them. The CDR3 is 12 amino acids. Assay: immunoSEQ multiplex PCR; the TCRdb copy retains only in-frame clones and omits some. The profile shows around 91,000 clones, more than 85% of them singletons. Turning to this clone: Its antigen is as yet unknown.

Timing groups of about 4 and about 12 weeks for second doses were pooled. This TCR came from an adult who received the AZD1222 COVID-19 vaccine. V and J are TRBV11-1 and TRBJ2-7; TRBD1 or TRBD2 may be the D gene (5 bases each). The input for sequencing was peripheral blood, taken 28 days after the second AZD1222 dose. CDR3 DNA: TGTGCCAGCAGCGGGACCTCCTACGAGCAGTACTTC. Translated, it gives CASSGTSYEQYF.